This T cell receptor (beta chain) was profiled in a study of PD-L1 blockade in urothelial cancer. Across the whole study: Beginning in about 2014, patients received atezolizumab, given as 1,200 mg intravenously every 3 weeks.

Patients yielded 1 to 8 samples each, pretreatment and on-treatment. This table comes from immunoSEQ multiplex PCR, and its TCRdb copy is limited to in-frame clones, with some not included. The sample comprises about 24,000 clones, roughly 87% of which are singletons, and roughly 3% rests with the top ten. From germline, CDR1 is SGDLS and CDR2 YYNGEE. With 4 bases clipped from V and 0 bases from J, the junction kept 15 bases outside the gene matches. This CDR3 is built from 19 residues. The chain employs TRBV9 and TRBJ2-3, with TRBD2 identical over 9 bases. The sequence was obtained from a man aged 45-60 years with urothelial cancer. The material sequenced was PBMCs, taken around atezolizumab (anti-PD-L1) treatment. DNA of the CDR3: TGTGCCAGCAGCCCAGCAAGCGGGGGGAAACCTCTTAGCACAGATACGCAGTATTTT. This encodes CASSPASGGKPLSTDTQYF.